This TCR beta chain was profiled in a study of blood T cell repertoires in COVID-19. Sequencing used immunoSEQ multiplex PCR; TCRdb keeps in-frame clones, though not all of them. The data hold tens of thousands of clones, with roughly 80% observed a single time. The V gene lost 0 bases and the J gene lost 2 bases, with 13 bases spanning the gap. The V gene's germline CDR1 is LGHNA and CDR2 YNFKEQ. CDR3 length equals 16 residues. Input material: peripheral blood. V is TRBV4-2 and J is TRBJ1-2, with a tentative D call TRBD1 (5 bases). The TCR was taken from a human donor in a cohort sampled during active or convalescent COVID-19. The CDR3 here is CASSQDGGGLNYGYTF. CDR3 bases: TGTGCCAGCAGCCAAGACGGCGGGGGACTAAACTATGGCTACACCTTC.